The sequence of this T cell receptor (beta chain) was determined in a study of blood T cells in healthy people across ages. Primers used in a second PCR of roughly 7 to 11 cycles were a sample-barcoded 5' primer and a J-beta primer mix. Each CDR3 protein is one row after TCRdb ran MiXCR on the 5' RACE reads. The sample includes over 600,000 distinct CDR3 sequences, about 46% of them seen just once. From germline, CDR1 is SGHTA and CDR2 FQGNSA. The CDR3 contains 11 residues. Each of the donors had 8 to 10 milliliters of peripheral blood drawn into EDTA-treated Vacutainer tubes. PBMCs, at least 7 million per sample, were isolated. Study-wide results and limits: Diversity was higher, and naive CD4+ cells more numerous, in long-lived donors than in aged donors. Per-million-T-cell TCR beta diversity fell roughly linearly with age.

Points on this clonotype: Its specificity is unknown.

The J gene is TRBJ2-4, the V gene TRBV7-2, with no clear D. TRBJ2-7 explains the end of the DNA better; the J call may be wrong. Source material: blood. The receptor was isolated from a man at least 80 years old in good health. CDR3 nucleotides: TGTGCCAGCAGGTCGGCTGGCGAGCAGTACTTC. Translating it yields CASRSAGEQYF.